One sample yielded the 31 T cell receptor beta chains listed below, sequenced in a study of blood T cell repertoires in COVID-19. TCRdb's copy holds only in-frame clones and misses some; the assay was immunoSEQ multiplex PCR. Of roughly 320,000 clones listed, roughly 85% are singletons. The sample was peripheral blood. The receptor set was obtained from a human donor in a cohort sampled during active COVID-19.

The V call is TRBV7-6, the J call TRBJ1-3; D may be TRBD1 (5 bases). With 4 bases removed from V and 7 bases from J, the gap between germline ends came to 20 bases. This CDR3 region has 16 residues. Germline V gene sequence: CDR1 SGHVS, CDR2 FNYEAQ. CDR3: CASSSTQEGLGNTIYF. The CDR3 DNA sequence: TGTGCCAGCAGCTCAACCCAGGAGGGACTCGGGAACACCATATATTTT. Full variable domain (outside the CDR3, taken from reference TRBV7-6 and TRBJ1-3): GAGVSQSPRYKVTKRGQDVALRCDPISGHVSLYWYRQALGQGPEFLTYFNYEAQQDKSGLPNDRFSAERPEGSISTLTIQRTEQRDSAMYRCASSSTQEGLGNTIYFGEGSWLTVV.

The CDR3 spells CASSKKRDRGNNSPLHF. The DNA for the CDR3 is TGTGCCAGCAGCAAAAAGAGGGACAGGGGGAATAATTCACCCCTCCACTTT. The chain joins TRBV21-1 to TRBJ1-6; the table's D call, TRBD1, was not checked against the DNA. TRBV21-1 counts as a pseudogene. This CDR3 contains 17 residues.

The chain carries TRBV7-9 and TRBJ1-2; 8 bases line up with TRBD1. Trimming at V came to 9 bases and at J to 7 bases, leaving 10 bases not matched to a gene. Germline CDR1 is SEHNR and CDR2 is FQNEAQ (reference sequence). The CDR3 covers 13 residues. This chain's CDR3 is CASEPRTGFGYTF. CDR3 in DNA: TGTGCCAGTGAGCCCCGGACAGGGTTTGGCTACACCTTC.

The chain carries TRBV24-1 and TRBJ1-2; possibly TRBD1 for D (5 bases). CDR3 length: 13 residues. Germline V CDR1 and CDR2: KGHDR, SFDVKD. V lost 5 bases and J lost 8, with 14 bases in between. CDR3 sequence (DNA): TGTGCCACCAGTGGCTCGGCAGGGAAAGGCTACACCTTC. This sequence encodes CATSGSAGKGYTF.

This clone has only one observation. The chain has TRBV7-2 and TRBJ2-5; TRBD1 is a possible D gene (5 bases). The V end lost 5 bases, the J end lost 5 bases, and 21 bases lay between the germline ends. The CDR3 is made up of 16 amino acids. Looked up from germline, CDR1 is SGHTA and CDR2 is FQGNSA. The CDR3 loop reads CASSQGLSLGWETQYF. The CDR3 DNA reads as TGTGCCAGCAGCCAGGGTCTAAGCCTCGGGTGGGAGACCCAGTACTTC.

V gene TRBV7-9 combines with J gene TRBJ1-5; TRBD1 matches 9 bases. The CDR3 is 15 amino acids. Germline V gene lookup returns CDR1 SEHNR and CDR2 FQNEAQ (reference sequence). With 4 bases clipped from V and 3 bases from J, the junction kept 4 bases outside the gene matches. The CDR3 DNA is TGTGCCAGCAGCTCCGGGACAGGGTACAATCAGCCCCAGCATTTT. Translation: CASSSGTGYNQPQHF.

The chain links TRBV5-1 to TRBJ2-1; D gene unclear. Per germline, CDR1 SGHRS and CDR2 YFSETQ. V was shortened by 2 bases and J by 4 bases, with 4 bases between the two germline ends. The length of the CDR3 is 12 residues. CDR3 coding DNA: TGCGCCAGCAGCTTCGAGTACAATGAGCAGTTCTTC. Residues: CASSFEYNEQFF.

The chain employs TRBV24-1 and TRBJ2-1, with TRBD1 matching 8 bases. Germline lookup yields CDR1 KGHDR and CDR2 SFDVKD. Germline trimming cut 5 bases from V and 7 bases from J; bases unmatched to any gene: 12. CDR3 length: 16 residues. The CDR3 coding sequence is TGTGCCACCAGTGGATTTGCAGGACAGGGTGGAAATGAGCAGTTCTTC. It yields the protein CATSGFAGQGGNEQFF.

The gene calls are TRBV7-8 and TRBJ2-1, with 14 bases fitting TRBD2. The CDR3 spans 16 residues. The germline CDR1 and CDR2 sequences are SGHVS and FQNEAQ. The V gene end was trimmed by 5 bases and the J gene end by 7 bases; junction bases not matched to a gene: 7. CDR3 sequence: CASSPPGLAGANEQFF. The CDR3 bases are TGTGCCAGCAGCCCGCCGGGACTAGCGGGGGCGAATGAGCAGTTCTTC.

A single count supports this clone. The chain employs TRBV2 and TRBJ1-3; 8 bases align to TRBD1. This CDR3 is built from 15 residues. Germline V gene data show CDR1 as SNHLY and CDR2 as FYNNEI. The junction had 4 bases not matched to a gene; V was cut back by 6 bases and J by 0 bases. In nucleotides, the CDR3 is TGTGCCAGCAGCGCGACAGGGGACTCTGGAAACACCATATATTTT. Protein: CASSATGDSGNTIYF.

The chain carries TRBV12-3 or TRBV12-4 and TRBJ2-7; D is unresolved. CDR3 length: 12 residues. Deletions cut 5 bases from V and 1 base from J, with 6 bases between. In nucleotides, the CDR3 is TGTGCCAGCAGTGACATGTCCTACGAGCAGTACTTC. Residues: CASSDMSYEQYF.

CDR3 loop: CASSPPGIQPQHF. As DNA, the CDR3 is TGTGCCAGCAGCCCCCCAGGTATTCAGCCCCAGCATTTT. The genes are TRBV7-9 and TRBJ1-5; D remains unclear. CDR1 and CDR2 (germline): SEHNR, FQNEAQ (reference sequence). Trimming shortened V by 5 bases and J by 6 bases, and 11 bases separated the two germline ends. The CDR3 covers 13 residues.

The chain carries TRBV5-1 and TRBJ2-7, with 9 positions matching TRBD2. The CDR3 consists of 15 residues. Unmatched junction bases numbered 6, after V lost 5 bases and J lost 0 bases. Germline CDR1 is SGHRS and CDR2 is YFSETQ. For the CDR3, the DNA is TGCGCCAGCAGTCCCGGACTAGCGAGCTCCTACGAGCAGTACTTC. Protein: CASSPGLASSYEQYF. Complete variable domain (other parts from reference TRBV5-1 and TRBJ2-7): KAGVTQTPRYLIKTRGQQVTLSCSPISGHRSVSWYQQTPGQGLQFLFEYFSETQRNKGNFPGRFSGRQFSNSRSEMNVSTLELGDSALYLCASSPGLASSYEQYFGPGTRLTVT.

Note on this clone: This same CDR3 is encoded by further DNA sequences in the sample. V and J are TRBV11-3 and TRBJ1-1; D is possibly TRBD1 (5 bases). Trimming left V 2 bases short and J 4 bases short, with 8 bases between. Germline CDR1 is SGHNT and CDR2 is YENEEA. This CDR3 has 13 residues. Here the CDR3 DNA reads TGTGCCAGCAGCTTAACAGGCGGCACTGAAGCTTTCTTT. It specifies CASSLTGGTEAFF.

The gene calls are TRBV11-2 and TRBJ1-1; D not certain. V gave up 0 bases and J gave up 8 bases, with 10 bases separating them. CDR1 and CDR2 (germline): SGHAT, FQNNGV. The CDR3 loop spans 13 amino acids. Here the CDR3 reads CASSLESRREAFF. The CDR3 coding sequence is TGTGCCAGCAGCTTAGAGTCGAGGCGAGAAGCTTTCTTT.

Details on this clone: Additional DNA sequences in this sample encode the identical CDR3. The chain recombines TRBV9 with TRBJ1-3; D is ambiguous. Germline CDR1 SGDLS, CDR2 YYNGEE. With 0 bases removed from V and 0 bases from J, the gap between germline ends came to 7 bases. The CDR3 is made up of 15 amino acids. The DNA of the CDR3 is TGTGCCAGCAGCGTAGCGGGAAACTCTGGAAACACCATATATTTT. Amino acid sequence: CASSVAGNSGNTIYF.

The rearrangement joins TRBV25-1 to TRBJ2-3, with 8 bases identical to TRBD2. This CDR3 comprises 16 residues. Germline CDR1 and CDR2: MGHDK and SYGVNS. With 1 base clipped from V and 2 bases from J, the junction kept 5 bases outside the gene matches. The DNA of the CDR3 is TGTGCCAGCAGTGAATCCCGCGGGGGGCCCACAGATACGCAGTATTTT. This gives the protein CASSESRGGPTDTQYF.

The rearrangement joins TRBV7-9 to TRBJ1-1; tentative D call: TRBD1 (5 bases). Germline lookup yields CDR1 SEHNR and CDR2 FQNEAQ (reference sequence). This CDR3 contains 14 residues. V shed 5 bases and J shed 2 bases, with 12 bases lying between them. In DNA, the CDR3 is TGTGCCAGCAGCGAGCGGGGGGTTAACACTGAAGCTTTCTTT. Its protein product is CASSERGVNTEAFF.

The chain is built from TRBV29-1 and TRBJ2-2, with D tentatively TRBD1 (6 bases). Trimming shortened V by 6 bases and J by 4 bases, and 15 bases separated the two germline ends. Germline CDR1 SQVTM, CDR2 ANQGSEA. CDR3 size: 14 residues. The chain's CDR3 is CSVRGKGITGELFF. DNA for the CDR3: TGCAGCGTGAGGGGGAAGGGTATCACCGGGGAGCTGTTTTTT.

Note on this clone: Other nucleotide sequences from this sample produce the same CDR3. This chain links TRBV20-1 with TRBJ2-7; TRBD1 agrees at 9 bases. Germline lookup yields CDR1 DFQATT and CDR2 SNEGSKA (reference sequence). J gave up 1 base and V 3 bases, and 4 bases lay outside the gene matches. The CDR3 contains 14 residues. CDR3 bases: TGCAGTGCTAGTTCCGGGACAGGGTCCTACGAGCAGTACTTC. Translated, it gives CSASSGTGSYEQYF.

The CDR3, as DNA: TGTGCCAGCAGCTTAGACCACAGTAGCAATCAGCCCCAGCATTTT. Protein sequence: CASSLDHSSNQPQHF. The V call is TRBV7-2, the J call TRBJ1-5; D is uncertain. Germline values: CDR1 SGHTA, CDR2 FQGNSA. This CDR3 contains 15 residues. The germline V and J ends were trimmed by 1 base and 0 bases, with 7 bases remaining between them.

The chain couples TRBV3-1 (or the pseudogene TRBV3-2) to TRBJ1-2; 9 bases are a match to TRBD1. Germline loops: CDR1 LGHDT, CDR2 YNNKEL (reference sequence). V lost 4 bases and J lost 1; bases outside the gene matches: 4. The CDR3 is made up of 15 amino acids. CDR3 bases: TGTGCCAGCAGCCGGGGACAGGGCGGTAACTATGGCTACACCTTC. Translated: CASSRGQGGNYGYTF.

The V call is TRBV18, the J call TRBJ1-6, with D unresolved. CDR3 size: 14 residues. V gave up 7 bases and J gave up 9 bases, with 16 bases separating them. CDR1 and CDR2 (germline): KGHSH, LQKENI. For the CDR3, the DNA is TGTGCCAGCTTGGAGGGAAAGGGTGCTTCACCCCTCCACTTT. Amino acids: CASLEGKGASPLHF.

The chain carries TRBV27 and TRBJ2-3; D gene ambiguous. V shed 4 bases and J shed 7 bases, with 6 bases lying between them. Germline V gives CDR1 MNHEY, CDR2 SMNVEV (reference sequence). This CDR3 is 11 amino acids long. CDR3 DNA sequence: TGTGCCAGCAGTTACGGTAATACGCAGTATTTT. This sequence encodes CASSYGNTQYF.

The J gene is TRBJ2-1, the V gene TRBV6-4; weak D call: TRBD1 (5 bases). Trimming pared 4 bases from V and 7 bases from J, leaving 5 bases between. The CDR3 is made up of 11 amino acids. Per germline, CDR1 MRHNA and CDR2 SNTAGT. CDR3 residues: CASSAGNEQFF. Written as DNA, the CDR3 is TGTGCCAGCAGTGCAGGGAATGAGCAGTTCTTC.

V usage is TRBV6-5 and J usage is TRBJ1-1, with 7 bases identical to TRBD1. The germline gives CDR1 MNHEY, CDR2 SVGAGI. Germline trimming cut 2 bases from V and 5 bases from J; bases unmatched to any gene: 8. This CDR3 spans 15 amino acids. CDR3: CASSYAPQGRTEAFF. The CDR3 DNA reads as TGTGCCAGCAGTTACGCGCCACAGGGGCGGACTGAAGCTTTCTTT.

The rearrangement joins TRBV6-5 to TRBJ1-2, with TRBD1 as a possible D gene (5 bases). Germline V gives CDR1 MNHEY, CDR2 SVGAGI. CDR3 length: 14 residues. Deletions cut 8 bases from V and 1 base from J, with 14 bases between. The CDR3 sequence is CASSPGGGNYGYTF. In DNA form, the CDR3 reads TGTGCCAGCTCGCCGGGGGGAGGTAACTATGGCTACACCTTC.

V and J are TRBV2 and TRBJ2-7, with D maybe TRBD2 (7 bases). Germline values: CDR1 SNHLY, CDR2 FYNNEI. The CDR3 sequence is 14 residues long. V lost 6 bases, J lost 4 bases, and 16 bases lay in between. CDR3 amino acids: CASRYFGGPYEQYF. CDR3 in DNA: TGTGCCAGCAGGTACTTCGGGGGGCCGTACGAGCAGTACTTC.

This clone has only one observation. V and J are TRBV19 and TRBJ2-2; D gene unclear. The CDR3 runs to 12 residues. V gave up 7 bases and J gave up 8 bases, with 11 bases separating them. Germline V gene data show CDR1 as LNHDA and CDR2 as SQIVND (reference sequence). CDR3 in DNA: TGTGCCAGTACCCCCACTCGGGGGGAGCTGTTTTTT. Protein sequence: CASTPTRGELFF.

This chain joins TRBV5-1 and TRBJ2-6; TRBD1 agrees at 7 bases. Per germline, CDR1 SGHRS and CDR2 YFSETQ. The junction had 13 bases not matched to a gene; V was cut back by 7 bases and J by 0 bases. There are 18 residues in the CDR3. In DNA, the CDR3 is TGCGCCAGCTCCGAAAGAGACAGGGAAATCTCTGGGGCCAACGTCCTGACTTTC. Amino acids: CASSERDREISGANVLTF.

Turning to this clone: At the DNA level, this CDR3 is encoded by other sequences in the same sample as well. The rearrangement uses TRBV24-1 and TRBJ2-7; 11 positions agree with TRBD1. The V and J ends lost 2 bases and 2 bases, in that order; junction bases with no gene match: 1. Per the germline V gene, CDR1 is KGHDR and CDR2 is SFDVKD. The CDR3 is made up of 15 amino acids. CDR3 nucleotides: TGTGCCACCAGTGATTCGGGACAGGGGGCCTACGAGCAGTACTTC. It specifies CATSDSGQGAYEQYF.